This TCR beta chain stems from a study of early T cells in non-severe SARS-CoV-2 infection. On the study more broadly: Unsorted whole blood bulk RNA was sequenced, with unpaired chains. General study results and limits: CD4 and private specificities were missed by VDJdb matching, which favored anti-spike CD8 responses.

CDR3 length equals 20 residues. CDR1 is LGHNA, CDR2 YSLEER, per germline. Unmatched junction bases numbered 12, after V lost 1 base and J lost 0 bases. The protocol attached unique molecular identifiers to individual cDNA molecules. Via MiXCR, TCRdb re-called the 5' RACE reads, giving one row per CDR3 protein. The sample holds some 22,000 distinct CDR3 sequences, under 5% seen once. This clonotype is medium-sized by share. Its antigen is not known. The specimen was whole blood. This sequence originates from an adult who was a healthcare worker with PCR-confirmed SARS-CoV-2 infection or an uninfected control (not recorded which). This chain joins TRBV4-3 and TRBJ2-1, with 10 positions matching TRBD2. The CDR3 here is CASSQGTTSGAPSSYNEQFF. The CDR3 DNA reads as TGCGCCAGCAGCCAAGGTACCACTAGCGGGGCTCCCTCCTCCTACAATGAGCAGTTCTTC.